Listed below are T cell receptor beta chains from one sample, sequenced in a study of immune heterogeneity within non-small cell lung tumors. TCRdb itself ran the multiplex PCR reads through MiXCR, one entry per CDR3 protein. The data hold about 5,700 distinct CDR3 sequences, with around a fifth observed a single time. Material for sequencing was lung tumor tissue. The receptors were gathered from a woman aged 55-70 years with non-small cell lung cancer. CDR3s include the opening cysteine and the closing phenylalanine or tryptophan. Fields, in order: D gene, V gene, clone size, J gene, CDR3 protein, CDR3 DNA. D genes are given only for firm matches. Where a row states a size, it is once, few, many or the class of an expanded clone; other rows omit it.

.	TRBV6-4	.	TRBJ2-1	CASRGPSSYNEQFF	TGTGCCAGCAGAGGGCCAAGCTCCTACAATGAGCAGTTCTTC
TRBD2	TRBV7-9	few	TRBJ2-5	CASSFIAGGPWETQYF	TGTGCCAGCAGCTTCATAGCGGGAGGGCCCTGGGAGACCCAGTACTTC
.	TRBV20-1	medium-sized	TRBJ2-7	CSATGPPRDEQYF	TGCAGTGCTACCGGCCCACCCAGGGACGAGCAGTACTTC
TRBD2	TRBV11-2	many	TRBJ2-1	CASSLVSLSFSAGAPHEQFF	TGTGCCAGCAGCTTAGTTTCTTTGTCTTTCTCGGCGGGAGCACCCCATGAGCAGTTCTTC
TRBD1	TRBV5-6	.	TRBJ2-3	CASSLDRGNTDTQYF	TGTGCCAGCAGCTTGGACAGGGGCAACACAGATACGCAGTATTTT
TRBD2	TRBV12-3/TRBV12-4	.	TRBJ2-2	CASTIWGGAVITGELFF	TGTGCCAGCACCATCTGGGGGGGAGCGGTCATAACCGGGGAGCTGTTTTTT
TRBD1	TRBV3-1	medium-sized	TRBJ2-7	CASSQGGTGALYEQYF	TGTGCCAGCAGCCAAGGGGGGACAGGGGCGTTGTACGAGCAGTACTTC
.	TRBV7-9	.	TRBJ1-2	CASSPAHPGQNYGYTF	TGTGCCAGCAGCCCGGCCCACCCGGGACAAAACTATGGCTACACCTTC
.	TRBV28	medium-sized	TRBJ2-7	CASRQGTYEQYF	TGTGCCAGCAGACAGGGTACGTACGAGCAGTACTTC
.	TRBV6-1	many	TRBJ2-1	CASSESLGLLYNEQFF	TGTGCCAGCAGTGAATCCCTGGGACTCCTTTACAATGAGCAGTTCTTC
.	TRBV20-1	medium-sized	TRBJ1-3	CSARDREGTGNTIYF	TGCAGTGCTAGAGATCGGGAAGGGACCGGAAACACCATATATTTT
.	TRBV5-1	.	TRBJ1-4	CASSLATRPGCVEKLFF	TGCGCCAGCAGCTTGGCAACTAGGCCTGGATGCGTCGAAAAACTGTTTTTT
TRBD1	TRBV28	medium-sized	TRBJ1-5	CASSLFWTGGSVSNQPQHF	TGTGCCAGCAGTTTATTTTGGACAGGGGGCTCTGTGAGCAATCAGCCCCAGCATTTT
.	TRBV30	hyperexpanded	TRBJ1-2	CAWSLGQNYGYTF	TGTGCCTGGAGCCTTGGACAGAACTATGGCTACACCTTC
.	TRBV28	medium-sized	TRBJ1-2	CASSTAPNYGYTF	TGTGCCAGCAGCACGGCTCCTAACTATGGCTACACCTTC